Below, one T cell receptor (beta chain) is given with its context. The data are from a study of blood T cell repertoires in COVID-19. Germline CDR1 PRHDT, CDR2 FYEKMQ (reference sequence). With V trimmed by 5 bases and J by 0 bases, 5 bases remained unmatched. CDR3 length: 15 amino acids. Only in-frame clones appear in the TCRdb table, and some are missing; sequencing was by immunoSEQ multiplex PCR. The table lists 65,000 to 90,000 clones, approximately 88% of them singletons, with more than 2% in the top ten. This clonotype was obtained from a man at least 80 years old with active or convalescent COVID-19. This sequence joins TRBV13 and TRBJ1-2; 8 nucleotides align to TRBD1. The sample was peripheral blood. The CDR3 reads CASSPYRGTNYGYTF. The DNA for the CDR3 is TGTGCCAGCAGCCCTTACAGGGGGACTAACTATGGCTACACCTTC.